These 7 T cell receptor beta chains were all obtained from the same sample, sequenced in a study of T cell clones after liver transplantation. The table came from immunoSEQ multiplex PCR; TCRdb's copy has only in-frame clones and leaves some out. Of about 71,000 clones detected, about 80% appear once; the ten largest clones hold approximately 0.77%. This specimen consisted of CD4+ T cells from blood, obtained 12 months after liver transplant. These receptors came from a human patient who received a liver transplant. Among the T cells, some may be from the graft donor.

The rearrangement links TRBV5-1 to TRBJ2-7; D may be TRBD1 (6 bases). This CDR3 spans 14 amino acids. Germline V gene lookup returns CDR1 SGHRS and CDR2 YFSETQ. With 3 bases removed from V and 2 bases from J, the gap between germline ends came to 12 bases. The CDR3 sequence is CASSSQGPAYEQYF. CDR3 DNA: TGCGCCAGCAGCTCACAGGGTCCCGCCTACGAGCAGTACTTC.

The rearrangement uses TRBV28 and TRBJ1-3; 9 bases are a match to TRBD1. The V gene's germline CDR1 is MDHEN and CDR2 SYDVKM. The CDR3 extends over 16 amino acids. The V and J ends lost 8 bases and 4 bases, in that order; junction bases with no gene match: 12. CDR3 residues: CASAGTGKGRGNTIYF. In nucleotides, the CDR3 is TGTGCCAGCGCCGGGACAGGGAAGGGTCGGGGAAACACCATATATTTT.

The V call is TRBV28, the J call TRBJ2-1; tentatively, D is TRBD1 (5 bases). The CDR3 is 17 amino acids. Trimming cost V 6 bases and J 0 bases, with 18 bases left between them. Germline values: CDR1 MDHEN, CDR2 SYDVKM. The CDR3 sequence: CASSFFGLQASYNEQFF. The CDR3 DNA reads TGTGCCAGCAGCTTCTTTGGTCTACAGGCCTCCTACAATGAGCAGTTCTTC.

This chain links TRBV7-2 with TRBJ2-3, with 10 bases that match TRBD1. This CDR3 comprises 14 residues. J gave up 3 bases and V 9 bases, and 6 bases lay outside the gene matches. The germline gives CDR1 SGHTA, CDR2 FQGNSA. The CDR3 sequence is CASNGQGVTDTQYF. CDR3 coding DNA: TGTGCCAGTAACGGACAGGGGGTTACAGATACGCAGTATTTT.

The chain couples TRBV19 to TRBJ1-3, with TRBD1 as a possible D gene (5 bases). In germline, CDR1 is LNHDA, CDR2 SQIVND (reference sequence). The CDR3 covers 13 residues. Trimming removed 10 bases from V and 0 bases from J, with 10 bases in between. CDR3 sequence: CATQGSSGNTIYF. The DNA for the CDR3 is TGTGCCACCCAGGGCTCCTCTGGAAACACCATATATTTT.

The CDR3 is CASSSTGQETQYF. The CDR3, as DNA: TGTGCCAGCAGCTCGACAGGTCAAGAGACCCAGTACTTC. The rearrangement uses TRBV5-6 and TRBJ2-5; maybe TRBD1 (6 bases). V was pared by 3 bases and J by 2 bases, with 8 bases between. Germline CDR1 is SGHDT and CDR2 is YYEEEE. The CDR3 length is 13 residues.

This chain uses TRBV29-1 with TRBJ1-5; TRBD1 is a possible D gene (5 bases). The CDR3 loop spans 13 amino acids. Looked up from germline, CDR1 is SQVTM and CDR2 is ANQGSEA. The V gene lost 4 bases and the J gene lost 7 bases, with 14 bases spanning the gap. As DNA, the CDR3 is TGCAGCGTTGGGGACGGGGGAGGCCAGCCCCAGCATTTT. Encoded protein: CSVGDGGGQPQHF. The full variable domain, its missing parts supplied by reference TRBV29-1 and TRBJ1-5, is SAVISQKPSRDICQRGTSLTIQCQVDSQVTMMFWYRQQPGQSLTLIATANQGSEATYESGFVIDKFPISRPNLTFSTLTVSNMSPEDSSIYLCSVGDGGGQPQHFGDGTRLSIL.